The clone carrying this T cell receptor (beta chain) occurred a few times. The sample originates from a study of blood T cell repertoires in COVID-19. Clones were sequenced by immunoSEQ multiplex PCR, and TCRdb holds only the in-frame ones, with some missing. The profile covers a few hundred thousand clones, with 84% appearing a single time and approximately 6.5% taken by the ten largest. The germline gives CDR1 ENHRY, CDR2 SYGVKD. Trimming removed 2 bases from V and 8 bases from J, with 12 bases in between. CDR3 length equals 14 residues. The sample taken for sequencing was PBMCs or T cells enriched from blood (not recorded which). This TCR was sampled from a woman in her thirties or forties who had recovered from COVID-19. This sequence joins TRBV10-3 and TRBJ1-4; possibly TRBD1 for D (5 bases). CDR3 amino acids: CAISERGGEEKLFF. The DNA for the CDR3 is TGTGCCATCAGTGAGAGGGGTGGTGAGGAAAAACTGTTTTTT.